The sequence of this TCR beta chain was determined in a study of blood T cell repertoires in COVID-19 (dated by TCRdb to 2018 to 2020). Background for the entire study: Samples covering the acute and convalescent phases of COVID-19 were provided by collaborators in the United States, Italy and Spain. The prospective study material was composed of cDNA or gDNA derived from T cells, B-cell-depleted T cells, or PBMCs. HLA class I and class II types, where available, came from metadata supplied by the sample provider rather than from assay-based typing. The repertoires were released in a freely available public database meant as a resource for research on the immune response to SARS-CoV-2. Sample metadata almost always included a de-identified subject ID, COVID-19 status, age in years and sex. The samples were drawn from two sources: the first 160 participants of the ongoing ImmuneRACE study, and approximately 1,300 subjects contributed by 6 global collaborators. Deeply sampled blood TCRbeta repertoires from subjects exposed to, actively infected with, or recovered from COVID-19 were included in the dataset.

Taken from the germline V gene (reference sequence), the CDR1 and CDR2 loops are SGHNT and YYREEE. The CDR3, cysteine through phenylalanine, is 15 amino acids long. The only DNA kept is the CDR3, 45 bases in frame from the first base. The germline V end is reduced by 5 bases and the J end by 4 bases; junction bases left unmatched: 7. Paper-wide results and their limitations: Clinical and demographic metadata were provided uncurated, with the amount varying by source and participant.

This clone was observed once. Its antigen specificity is not known. Base qualities are not provided; no much larger clone lies one nucleotide away. The immunoSEQ Assay, a bias-controlled multiplex PCR, was used to amplify TCRbeta CDR3 regions from genomic DNA. On the study's bioinformatics: Within the assay, amplification of reference gene primers was used to estimate how many nucleated cells each sample contained. To quantify the absolute abundance of each unique TCRbeta CDR3 rearrangement, sequence reads were collapsed and filtered. For each sample, productive Simpson clonality was calculated as the square root of Simpson's diversity index across productive rearrangements. What TCRdb holds here is the immuneACCESS table cut down to in-frame rearrangements. Part of the clones is not present; checked against another copy, under half of the missing clones reflect an unresolved V gene, and the others are unexplained. That table is the source of V, J and clone size, and D and trimming were worked out from the DNA. A total of about 18,000 clones appear in this sample, 87% of them only once. Roughly 50% of the sample lies in the top ten.

Whole blood was collected in K2EDTA tubes by collaborating institutions according to the institutions' own protocols. For TCRbeta analysis, collaborators shipped samples in one of three forms: frozen whole blood, isolated PBMCs, or DNA extracted from either of those sample types. The sequence was obtained from a human donor in a cohort sampled during active COVID-19. The sample was peripheral blood. The chain couples TRBV5-4 to TRBJ2-7, with 12 central nucleotides matching TRBD1. The CDR3 corresponds to CASSSRDRGLYEQYF. The nucleotide sequence is given as TGTGCCAGCAGTTCTCGGGACAGGGGGCTGTACGAGCAGTACTTC. The variable domain in full, with residues beyond the CDR3 obtained from the reference TRBV5-4 and TRBJ2-7 genes, is ETGVTQSPTHLIKTRGQQVTLRCSSQSGHNTVSWYQQALGQGPQFIFQYYREEENGRGNFPPRFSGLQFPNYSSELNVNALELDDSALYLCASSSRDRGLYEQYFGPGTRLTVT.